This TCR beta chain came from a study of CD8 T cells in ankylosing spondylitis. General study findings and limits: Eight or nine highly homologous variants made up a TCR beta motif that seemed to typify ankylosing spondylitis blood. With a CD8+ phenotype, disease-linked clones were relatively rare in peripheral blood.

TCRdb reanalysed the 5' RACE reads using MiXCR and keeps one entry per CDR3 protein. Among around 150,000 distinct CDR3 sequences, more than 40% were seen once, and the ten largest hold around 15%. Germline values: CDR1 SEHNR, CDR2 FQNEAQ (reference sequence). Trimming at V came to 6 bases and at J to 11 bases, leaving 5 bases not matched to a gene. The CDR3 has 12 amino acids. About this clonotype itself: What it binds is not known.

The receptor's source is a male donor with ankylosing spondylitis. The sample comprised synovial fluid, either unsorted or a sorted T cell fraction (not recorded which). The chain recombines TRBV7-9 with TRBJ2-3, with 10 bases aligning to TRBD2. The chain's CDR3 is CASSSGLAEQYF. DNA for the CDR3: TGTGCCAGCAGTTCAGGACTAGCGGAGCAGTATTTT.